The 3 T cell receptor beta chains listed next were all sequenced from one sample in a study of radiotherapy plus CTLA-4 blockade in lung cancer. The protocol was immunoSEQ multiplex PCR, while the TCRdb copy is restricted to in-frame clones and leaves out a portion. The repertoire consists of around 130,000 clones, with about nine tenths occurring once and the leading ten covering roughly 7%. The sample was peripheral blood, taken from a patient treated with radiotherapy plus ipilimumab. These TCRs come from a human donor with non-small cell lung cancer that progressed on radiotherapy plus ipilimumab.

With respect to this clone: An end of the junction does not agree with germline; a read error may underlie this. The chain has TRBV7-7 and TRBJ2-5, with 9 bases aligning to TRBD1. The CDR3 consists of 15 residues. The germline V gene has CDR1 SSHAT and CDR2 FNYEAQ (reference sequence). The DNA of the CDR3 is TGTGCTAGCAGCTCGGGACAGGGTAACCAAGAGACCCAGTACTTC. This encodes CASSSGQGNQETQYF.

The chain carries TRBV11-2 and TRBJ2-7; 8 bases are a match to TRBD2. Germline V gene data show CDR1 as SGHAT and CDR2 as FQNNGV. The length of the CDR3 is 16 residues. The J segment lost 0 bases and the V segment lost 7 bases, leaving 11 bases of the junction unmatched. CDR3 region: CASTFLSGSPSYEQYF. CDR3 nucleotide sequence: TGTGCCAGCACCTTTTTAAGCGGGAGCCCCTCCTACGAGCAGTACTTC. The full variable domain, its missing parts supplied by reference TRBV11-2 and TRBJ2-7, is EAGVAQSPRYKIIEKRQSVAFWCNPISGHATLYWYQQILGQGPKLLIQFQNNGVVDDSQLPKDRFSAERLKGVDSTLKIQPAKLEDSAVYLCASTFLSGSPSYEQYFGPGTRLTVT.

The rearrangement joins TRBV11-2 to TRBJ2-5, with D perhaps TRBD2 (5 bases). V dropped 0 bases and J dropped 5 bases, with 13 bases sitting between them. This CDR3 has 15 residues. Germline CDR1 reads SGHAT; CDR2 reads FQNNGV. The CDR3 spells CASSLDSHPGETQYF. The CDR3 DNA follows: TGTGCCAGCAGCTTAGATTCTCACCCGGGGGAGACCCAGTACTTC. The variable domain in full, completed from reference TRBV11-2 and TRBJ2-5, reads EAGVAQSPRYKIIEKRQSVAFWCNPISGHATLYWYQQILGQGPKLLIQFQNNGVVDDSQLPKDRFSAERLKGVDSTLKIQPAKLEDSAVYLCASSLDSHPGETQYFGPGTRLLVL.